This T cell receptor (beta chain) was sequenced in a study of shared clonotypes between healthy human individuals. Notes on the study in general: Among the subsets, naive ones generally showed larger estimated richness than memory ones.

Notes on this clone: The antigen remains undetermined.

The junction had 3 bases not matched to a gene; V was cut back by 3 bases and J by 0 bases. There are 16 residues in the CDR3. Germline V gives CDR1 SGHRS, CDR2 YFSETQ. Sorted-subset replicate PCRs used about 200 ng DNA, approximately 30,000 T cell genomes. Method: immunoSEQ multiplex PCR; TCRdb's copy keeps in-frame clones and lacks some. The table records about 1 million clones, 65% to 80% of them present only once. The source of this sequence is a man between 18 and 35 years old in good health. The rearrangement uses TRBV5-1 and TRBJ2-2; 9 nucleotides align to TRBD1. Sequencing used memory CD4+ T cells sorted from blood. Subset given: CD45RA-negative fraction. The CDR3 is CASSYTGGSNTGELFF. As DNA, the CDR3 is TGCGCCAGCAGCTACACAGGGGGCTCGAACACCGGGGAGCTGTTTTTT.